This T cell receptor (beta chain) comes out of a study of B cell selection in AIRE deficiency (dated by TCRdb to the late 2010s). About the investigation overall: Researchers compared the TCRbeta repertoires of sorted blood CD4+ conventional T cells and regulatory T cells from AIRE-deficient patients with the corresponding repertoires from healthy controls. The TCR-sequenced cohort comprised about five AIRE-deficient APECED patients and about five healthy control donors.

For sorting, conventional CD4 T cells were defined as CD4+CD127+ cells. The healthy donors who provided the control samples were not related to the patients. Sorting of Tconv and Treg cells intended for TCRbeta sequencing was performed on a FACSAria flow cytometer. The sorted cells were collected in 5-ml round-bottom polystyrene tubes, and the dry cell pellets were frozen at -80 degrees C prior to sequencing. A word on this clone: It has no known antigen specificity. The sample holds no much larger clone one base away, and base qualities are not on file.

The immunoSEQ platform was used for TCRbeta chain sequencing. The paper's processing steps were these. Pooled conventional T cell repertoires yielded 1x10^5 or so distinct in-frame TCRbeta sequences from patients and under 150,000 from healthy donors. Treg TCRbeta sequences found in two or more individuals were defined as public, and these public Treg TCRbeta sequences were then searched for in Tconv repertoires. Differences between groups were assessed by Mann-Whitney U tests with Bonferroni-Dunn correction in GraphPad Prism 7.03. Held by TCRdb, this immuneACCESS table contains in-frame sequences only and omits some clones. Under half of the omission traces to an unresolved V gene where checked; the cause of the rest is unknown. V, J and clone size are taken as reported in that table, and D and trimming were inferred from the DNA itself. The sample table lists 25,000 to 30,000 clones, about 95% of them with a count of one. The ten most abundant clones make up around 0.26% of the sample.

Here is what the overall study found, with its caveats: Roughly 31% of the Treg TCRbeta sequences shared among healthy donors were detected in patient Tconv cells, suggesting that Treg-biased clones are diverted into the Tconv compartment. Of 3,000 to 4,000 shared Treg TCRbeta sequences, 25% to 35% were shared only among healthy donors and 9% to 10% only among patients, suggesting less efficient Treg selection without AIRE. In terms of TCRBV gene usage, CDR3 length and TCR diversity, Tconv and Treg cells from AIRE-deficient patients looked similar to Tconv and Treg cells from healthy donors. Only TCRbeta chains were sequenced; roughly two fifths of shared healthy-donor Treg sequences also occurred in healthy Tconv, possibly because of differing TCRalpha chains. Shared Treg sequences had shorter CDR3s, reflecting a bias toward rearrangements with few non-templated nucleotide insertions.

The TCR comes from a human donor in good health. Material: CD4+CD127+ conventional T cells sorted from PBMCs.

CDR3 sequence: CASSLGSGGGTDTQYF. The nucleotides read TGTGCCAGCAGCTTAGGCTCAGGGGGCGGAACAGATACGCAGTATTTT. This sequence uses TRBV11-3 and TRBJ2-3, with 8 bases in between that match TRBD1. V is pruned by 1 base and J by 3 bases, leaving 6 bases of the junction without a gene match. The germline V gene supplies CDR1 SGHNT and CDR2 YENEEA. CDR3 length: 16 amino acids, cysteine to phenylalanine. The only DNA kept is the CDR3, 48 bases in frame from the first base.